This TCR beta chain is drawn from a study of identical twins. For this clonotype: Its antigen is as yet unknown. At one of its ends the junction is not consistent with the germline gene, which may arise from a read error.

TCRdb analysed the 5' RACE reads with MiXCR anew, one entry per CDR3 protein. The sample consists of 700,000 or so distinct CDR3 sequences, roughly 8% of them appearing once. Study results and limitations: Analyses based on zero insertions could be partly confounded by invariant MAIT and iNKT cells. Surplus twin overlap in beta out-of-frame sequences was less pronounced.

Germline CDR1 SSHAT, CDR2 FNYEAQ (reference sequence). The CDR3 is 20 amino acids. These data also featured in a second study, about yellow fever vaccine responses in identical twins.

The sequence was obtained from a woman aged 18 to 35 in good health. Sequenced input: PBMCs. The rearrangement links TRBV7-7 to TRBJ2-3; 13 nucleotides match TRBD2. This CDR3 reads CASSFGLAGALPPSTDTQYF. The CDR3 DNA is TGTGCTAGCAGCTTTGGACTAGCGGGAGCGCTTCCACCTAGCACAGATACGCAGTATTTT.